These 30 T cell receptor beta chains were sequenced from one sample in a study of cytomegalovirus exposure and HLA in healthy donors. Measured with immunoSEQ multiplex PCR; TCRdb has only the in-frame clones, and not every one. The repertoire holds under 400,000 clones, with 70% to 90% as singletons. Sequencing input: PBMCs. These receptors were taken from a man in his thirties or forties in good health and CMV-seronegative.

This clone was found a few times. The rearrangement joins TRBV6-1 to TRBJ1-1; TRBD1 matches at 8 bases. Per germline, CDR1 MNHNS and CDR2 SASEGT. The CDR3 contains 12 residues. V was pared by 10 bases and J by 5 bases, with 6 bases of the junction left unmatched. This CDR3 is CATRQGFTEAFF. The CDR3 DNA is TGTGCCACCAGACAGGGGTTTACTGAAGCTTTCTTT.

The chain has TRBV7-2 and TRBJ2-3, with D possibly matching TRBD2 (5 bases). CDR1 and CDR2 from the germline V gene are SGHTA and FQGNSA. The CDR3 runs to 13 residues. The germline V and J ends were trimmed by 1 base and 8 bases, with 10 bases remaining between them. This chain's CDR3 is CASSLEPGSTQYF. The CDR3 bases are TGTGCCAGCAGCTTAGAACCGGGGAGTACGCAGTATTTT.

J is TRBJ1-4 and V is TRBV19; possibly TRBD1 for D (6 bases). Germline V lookup: CDR1 LNHDA, CDR2 SQIVND (reference sequence). CDR3 length: 19 amino acids. Trimming took off 6 bases at V and 4 bases at J, with 27 bases between the two ends. The chain's CDR3 is CASSDTGKGAAPGNEKLFF. For the CDR3, the DNA is TGTGCCAGTAGCGATACAGGGAAAGGGGCGGCCCCGGGTAATGAAAAACTGTTTTTT.

About this clone itself: At the DNA level, this CDR3 is encoded by other sequences in the same sample as well. The chain is built from TRBV9 and TRBJ1-2, with D perhaps matching TRBD1 (5 bases). The CDR3 length is 14 residues. The germline CDR1 and CDR2 sequences are SGDLS and YYNGEE. Trimming cost V 0 bases and J 1 base, with 7 bases left between them. CDR3 DNA sequence: TGTGCCAGCAGCGTAGGTGACAGTAACTATGGCTACACCTTC. This codes for CASSVGDSNYGYTF.

The chain uses TRBV4-1 and TRBJ2-7; 8 nucleotides line up with TRBD2. Germline V gives CDR1 MGHRA, CDR2 YSYEKL. J lost 1 base, V lost 1 base, and 3 bases had no gene match. This CDR3 is built from 15 residues. In DNA, the CDR3 is TGCGCCAGCAGCCAAGCGGGGGGGCAGTCCTACGAGCAGTACTTC. Protein: CASSQAGGQSYEQYF.

The chain is built from TRBV5-1 and TRBJ2-3; 8 nucleotides line up with TRBD1. Trimming removed 4 bases from V and 3 bases from J; junction bases left unmatched: 10. The germline V gene encodes CDR1 SGHRS and CDR2 YFSETQ. The CDR3 covers 16 residues. The CDR3 bases are TGCGCCAGCAGCAGAGGACAGGGTAAGGGAACAGATACGCAGTATTTT. Its protein is CASSRGQGKGTDTQYF. Full variable domain (outside the CDR3, taken from reference TRBV5-1 and TRBJ2-3): KAGVTQTPRYLIKTRGQQVTLSCSPISGHRSVSWYQQTPGQGLQFLFEYFSETQRNKGNFPGRFSGRQFSNSRSEMNVSTLELGDSALYLCASSRGQGKGTDTQYFGPGTRLTVL.

CDR3 sequence: CASSQDRGGGYNEQFF. The CDR3 DNA reads TGTGCCAGCAGCCAAGATAGGGGGGGCGGCTACAATGAGCAGTTCTTC. The chain has TRBV4-2 and TRBJ2-1; perhaps TRBD2 as D (7 bases). V gave up 0 bases and J gave up 3 bases, with 12 bases separating them. CDR1 and CDR2 (germline): LGHNA, YNFKEQ. This CDR3 has 16 amino acids.

The chain joins TRBV29-1 to TRBJ2-3; 10 nucleotides align to TRBD2. Trimming removed 4 bases from V and 4 bases from J; junction bases left unmatched: 5. CDR3 length: 14 amino acids. The germline CDR1 and CDR2 sequences are SQVTM and ANQGSEA. CDR3 DNA sequence: TGCAGCGTTGCAAGCGGGGGGGCGGCAGATACGCAGTATTTT. It is translated as CSVASGGAADTQYF.

The rearrangement uses TRBV2 and TRBJ1-5; D gene uncertain. The CDR3 extends over 14 amino acids. CDR1 and CDR2 from the germline V gene are SNHLY and FYNNEI. Trimming removed 4 bases from V and 2 bases from J, with 9 bases in between. The CDR3: CASSVREGNQPQHF. CDR3 DNA: TGTGCCAGCAGTGTAAGAGAGGGCAATCAGCCCCAGCATTTT.

In nucleotides, the CDR3 is TGCGCCAGCAGCCAAACCGCGGCGGCGGCCGGAGGGACCCAGTACTTC. Its protein is CASSQTAAAAGGTQYF. The rearrangement joins TRBV4-1 to TRBJ2-5, with D possibly being TRBD2 (5 bases). The CDR3 consists of 16 residues. CDR1 MGHRA and CDR2 YSYEKL come from the germline V gene. The V gene lost 2 bases and the J gene lost 7 bases, with 20 bases spanning the gap.

The gene calls are TRBV21-1 and TRBJ1-5; the table's D call, TRBD1, has no DNA check behind it. TRBV21-1 is a listed pseudogene. The CDR3 contains 12 residues. The CDR3 here is CANDRVNQPQHF. The CDR3 bases are TGTGCCAACGACAGGGTCAATCAGCCCCAGCATTTT.

The chain joins TRBV29-1 to TRBJ2-3, with D perhaps matching TRBD2 (7 bases). CDR3 length equals 14 residues. V lost 6 bases, J lost 5 bases, and 18 bases lay in between. Germline CDR1 reads SQVTM; CDR2 reads ANQGSEA. The CDR3 is CSVNRAGVRDTQYF. CDR3 DNA: TGCAGCGTAAACAGGGCGGGGGTCAGAGATACGCAGTATTTT.

The sample holds a few counts of this clone. The chain has TRBV2 and TRBJ1-5; D is unclear. This CDR3 is 15 amino acids long. The germline V gene has CDR1 SNHLY and CDR2 FYNNEI. V was clipped by 4 bases and J by 0 bases, with 10 bases between them. The CDR3 region is CASSGSEYSNQPQHF. Here the CDR3 DNA reads TGTGCCAGCAGTGGTTCAGAATATAGCAATCAGCCCCAGCATTTT.

The rearrangement links TRBV30 to TRBJ1-5; D is unclear. Germline V gene sequence: CDR1 GTSNPN, CDR2 SVGIG (reference sequence). The V end lost 0 bases, the J end lost 0 bases, and 21 bases lay between the germline ends. This CDR3 has 19 residues. CDR3 sequence: CAWSVTRTRALSSNQPQHF. CDR3 nucleotides: TGTGCCTGGAGTGTTACACGGACGAGGGCCTTGAGTAGCAATCAGCCCCAGCATTTT.

The chain is built from TRBV6-4 and TRBJ2-2, with TRBD1 identical over 7 bases. Germline V lookup: CDR1 MRHNA, CDR2 SNTAGT. J was trimmed by 0 bases and V by 4 bases; bases with no gene match: 5. The CDR3 is 16 residues long. This CDR3 is CASSGRGGPNTGELFF. CDR3 coding DNA: TGTGCCAGCAGTGGTCGAGGGGGCCCGAACACCGGGGAGCTGTTTTTT.

V usage is TRBV6-1 and J usage is TRBJ1-5, with a weak D call TRBD1 (5 bases). Trimming removed 5 bases from V and 3 bases from J, with 11 bases in between. CDR1 is MNHNS, CDR2 SASEGT, per germline. The CDR3 is 14 residues long. DNA of the CDR3: TGTGCCAGCAGTTCAGGGATAGTCAATCAGCCCCAGCATTTT. It encodes CASSSGIVNQPQHF.

This chain uses TRBV6-1 with TRBJ1-2, with a possible D match to TRBD1 (5 bases). The CDR3 covers 13 residues. V gave up 4 bases and J gave up 2 bases, with 8 bases separating them. Germline V gives CDR1 MNHNS, CDR2 SASEGT. Here the CDR3 DNA reads TGTGCCAGCAGTGTTTCAGGGAACTATGGCTACACCTTC. Translation gives CASSVSGNYGYTF.

The chain links TRBV15 to TRBJ2-2, with 8 bases fitting TRBD1. CDR3 size: 15 residues. J was trimmed by 4 bases and V by 2 bases; bases with no gene match: 3. Germline V lookup: CDR1 LNHNV, CDR2 YYDKDF (reference sequence). Here the CDR3 DNA reads TGTGCCACCAGCAGAACAACAGGGGGCACCGGGGAGCTGTTTTTT. Protein product: CATSRTTGGTGELFF.

The rearrangement uses TRBV4-3 and TRBJ1-1; 8 bases agree with TRBD1. This CDR3 region has 15 residues. J was trimmed by 8 bases and V by 6 bases; bases with no gene match: 14. From germline, CDR1 is LGHNA and CDR2 YSLEER. Written as DNA, the CDR3 is TGCGCCAGCAGGAGCAACACAGGGGGGCGGGAGGAAGCTTTCTTT. Its translation is CASRSNTGGREEAFF.

V and J are TRBV11-2 and TRBJ2-7; TRBD1 matches at 8 bases. Germline V CDR1 and CDR2: SGHAT, FQNNGV. CDR3 length: 14 residues. V gave up 1 base and J gave up 4 bases; unmatched junction bases: 3. The CDR3 bases are TGTGCCAGCAGCTTAGCAGGGGGCGGGTACGAGCAGTACTTC. Translation: CASSLAGGGYEQYF. Variable domain in full (rest from reference TRBV11-2 and TRBJ2-7): EAGVAQSPRYKIIEKRQSVAFWCNPISGHATLYWYQQILGQGPKLLIQFQNNGVVDDSQLPKDRFSAERLKGVDSTLKIQPAKLEDSAVYLCASSLAGGGYEQYFGPGTRLTVT.

CDR3 residues: CASSPRRGSDTQYF. CDR3 coding DNA: TGTGCCAGCAGCCCCCGACGGGGGTCAGATACGCAGTATTTT. This sequence joins TRBV11-3 and TRBJ2-3; a weak D match, TRBD2 (6 bases). V gave up 5 bases and J gave up 4 bases, with 13 bases separating them. The germline V gene has CDR1 SGHNT and CDR2 YENEEA. The CDR3 runs to 14 residues. Filled out from reference TRBV11-3 and TRBJ2-3, the complete variable domain reads EAGVVQSPRYKIIEKKQPVAFWCNPISGHNTLYWYLQNLGQGPELLIRYENEEAVDDSQLPKDRFSAERLKGVDSTLKIQPAELGDSAVYLCASSPRRGSDTQYFGPGTRLTVL.

The chain is built from TRBV19 and TRBJ1-2; D may be TRBD1 (6 bases). V was clipped by 3 bases and J by 9 bases, with 32 bases between them. The CDR3 consists of 19 residues. Germline CDR1 is LNHDA and CDR2 is SQIVND (reference sequence). The CDR3 loop is CASSISQRNRDTYGRSYTF. CDR3 DNA sequence: TGTGCCAGTAGTATCTCCCAGAGGAATCGGGACACCTATGGGAGAAGCTACACCTTC. The variable domain in full, completed from reference TRBV19 and TRBJ1-2, reads DGGITQSPKYLFRKEGQNVTLSCEQNLNHDAMYWYRQDPGQGLRLIYYSQIVNDFQKGDIAEGYSVSREKKESFPLTVTSAQKNPTAFYLCASSISQRNRDTYGRSYTFGSGTRLTVV.

V and J are TRBV9 and TRBJ2-7; 9 positions match TRBD2. CDR1 and CDR2 from the germline V gene are SGDLS and YYNGEE. The V and J ends lost 0 bases and 5 bases, in that order; junction bases with no gene match: 6. The CDR3 is 15 amino acids. CDR3 loop: CASSVATSGQHEQYF. The CDR3 region has the DNA TGTGCCAGCAGCGTAGCTACTAGCGGGCAACACGAGCAGTACTTC.

This clone occurred once. CDR3: CASSLSGAGLVTAFF. The CDR3 bases are TGTGCCAGCAGTTTATCGGGGGCAGGGTTAGTTACGGCTTTCTTT. This chain joins TRBV27 and TRBJ1-1; TRBD1 is a possible D gene (6 bases). Germline V CDR1 and CDR2: MNHEY, SMNVEV (reference sequence). The CDR3 totals 15 residues. Trimming shortened V by 0 bases and J by 11 bases, and 19 bases separated the two germline ends.

This clone was detected a few times. The V gene is TRBV10-3, the J gene TRBJ2-5; 8 bases line up with TRBD1. CDR1 is ENHRY, CDR2 SYGVKD, per germline. V dropped 6 bases and J dropped 3; count of bases not matched to a gene: 3. The CDR3 covers 13 residues. The CDR3 loop reads CAIRVDREETQYF. DNA for the CDR3: TGTGCCATCAGAGTGGACAGGGAAGAGACCCAGTACTTC.

This chain joins TRBV15 and TRBJ1-6; D is unclear. CDR1 is LNHNV, CDR2 YYDKDF, per germline (reference sequence). V shed 3 bases and J shed 8 bases, with 14 bases lying between them. The CDR3 totals 15 residues. The CDR3 loop is CATSSKRSHYSPLHF. The CDR3 DNA is TGTGCCACCAGCAGTAAGCGAAGTCATTATTCACCCCTCCACTTT.

In its sample, this clone was seen a few times. The J gene is TRBJ1-2, the V gene TRBV5-4; 9 positions match TRBD1. CDR1 and CDR2 (germline): SGHNT, YYREEE (reference sequence). V lost 0 bases, J lost 8 bases, and 5 bases stayed unmatched. The CDR3 has 14 amino acids. The CDR3 sequence is CASSLDRGRHGYTF. The CDR3 DNA reads TGTGCCAGCAGCTTGGACAGGGGGCGGCACGGCTACACCTTC.

The rearrangement uses TRBV14 and TRBJ2-2, with 11 positions matching TRBD1. The trim removed 0 bases at V and 4 bases at J, leaving 4 bases unmatched. The CDR3 consists of 17 residues. Germline V gene sequence: CDR1 SGHDN, CDR2 FVKESK. CDR3 sequence: CASSQDPGTGGTGELFF. DNA for the CDR3: TGTGCCAGCAGCCAAGATCCTGGGACAGGGGGCACCGGGGAGCTGTTTTTT.

The rearrangement uses TRBV6-5 and TRBJ1-2; 9 bases align to TRBD1. The CDR3 length is 15 residues. V lost 6 bases and J lost 0; bases outside the gene matches: 5. Germline V gives CDR1 MNHEY, CDR2 SVGAGI. CDR3 residues: CASRTGGSPNYGYTF. The CDR3 region has the DNA TGTGCCAGCAGGACAGGGGGTTCTCCTAACTATGGCTACACCTTC.

This clone occurred once. This rearrangement joins TRBV5-6 to TRBJ2-7, with D possibly TRBD1 on 6 matching bases. CDR3 length: 15 amino acids. The germline V gene encodes CDR1 SGHDT and CDR2 YYEEEE. V was shortened by 4 bases and J by 2 bases, with 16 bases between the two germline ends. The CDR3 nucleotides read TGTGCCAGCAGCGCAGGGGATAGTCCGGCCTACGAGCAGTACTTC. This gives the protein CASSAGDSPAYEQYF. Together with reference TRBV5-6 and TRBJ2-7, the CDR3 gives the full variable domain: DAGVTQSPTHLIKTRGQQVTLRCSPKSGHDTVSWYQQALGQGPQFIFQYYEEEERQRGNFPDRFSGHQFPNYSSELNVNALLLGDSALYLCASSAGDSPAYEQYFGPGTRLTVT.